This T cell receptor beta chain stems from a study of T cells in Graves' hyperthyroidism and ophthalmopathy. The study's findings and limits: Progression to ophthalmopathy was predicted a median of roughly 6.6 months early.

Authors of the study amplified TCR beta CDR3 regions from RNA transcripts. During a first-round RT-PCR of the TCR CDR3, the HTBI primer set was used. TCRdb reprocessed the multiplex PCR reads with MiXCR, giving one entry per CDR3 protein. The repertoire holds over 450,000 distinct CDR3 sequences, with roughly a sixth as singletons. The CDR3 totals 13 residues. The V gene's germline CDR1 is DFQATT and CDR2 SNEGSKA (reference sequence). V shed 4 bases, J shed 5 bases, and the junction held 6 bases outside the gene matches. Thyroid ultrasound and orbital computed tomography, with clinical symptoms and serum thyroxine and TRAb, informed diagnoses. Of note for this clonotype: The antigen remains undetermined.

This receptor was obtained from a young woman with Graves' ophthalmopathy. The sequenced material came from blood. The chain recombines TRBV20-1 with TRBJ2-3, with 7 bases lining up with TRBD2. The CDR3 region has the DNA TGCAGTGCTACCATAGTAGCGGGAGATACGCAGTATTTT. This gives the protein CSATIVAGDTQYF.